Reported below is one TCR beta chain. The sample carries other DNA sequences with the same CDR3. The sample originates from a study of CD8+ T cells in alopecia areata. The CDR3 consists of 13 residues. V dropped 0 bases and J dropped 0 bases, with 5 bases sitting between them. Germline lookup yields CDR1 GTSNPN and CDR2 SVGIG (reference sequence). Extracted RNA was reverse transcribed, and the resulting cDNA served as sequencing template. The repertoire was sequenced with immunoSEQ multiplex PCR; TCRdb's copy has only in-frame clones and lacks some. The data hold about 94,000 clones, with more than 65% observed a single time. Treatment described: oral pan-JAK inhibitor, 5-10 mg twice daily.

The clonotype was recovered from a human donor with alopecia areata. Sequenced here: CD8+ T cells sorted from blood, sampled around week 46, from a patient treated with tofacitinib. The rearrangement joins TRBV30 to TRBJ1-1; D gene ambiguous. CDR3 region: CAWSVLMNTEAFF. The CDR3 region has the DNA TGTGCCTGGAGTGTACTCATGAACACTGAAGCTTTCTTT. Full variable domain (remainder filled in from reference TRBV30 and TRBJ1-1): SQTIHQWPATLVQPVGSPLSLECTVEGTSNPNLYWYRQAAGRGLQLLFYSVGIGQISSEVPQNLSASRPQDRQFILSSKKLLLSDSGFYLCAWSVLMNTEAFFGQGTRLTVV.